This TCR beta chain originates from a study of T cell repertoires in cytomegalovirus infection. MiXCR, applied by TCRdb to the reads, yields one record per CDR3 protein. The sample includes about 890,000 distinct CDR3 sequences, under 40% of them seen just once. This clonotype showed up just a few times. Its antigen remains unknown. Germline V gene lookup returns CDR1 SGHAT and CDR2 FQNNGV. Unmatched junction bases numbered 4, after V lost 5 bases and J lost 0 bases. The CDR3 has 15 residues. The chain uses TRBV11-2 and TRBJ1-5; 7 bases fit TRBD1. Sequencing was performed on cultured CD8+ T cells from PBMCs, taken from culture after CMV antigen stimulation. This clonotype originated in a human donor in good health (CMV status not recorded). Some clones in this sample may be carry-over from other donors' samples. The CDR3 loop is CASSAAGGSNQPQHF. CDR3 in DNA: TGTGCCAGCAGCGCCGCAGGGGGTAGCAATCAGCCCCAGCATTTT. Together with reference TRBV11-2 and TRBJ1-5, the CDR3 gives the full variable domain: EAGVAQSPRYKIIEKRQSVAFWCNPISGHATLYWYQQILGQGPKLLIQFQNNGVVDDSQLPKDRFSAERLKGVDSTLKIQPAKLEDSAVYLCASSAAGGSNQPQHFGDGTRLSIL.